The clone carrying this T cell receptor (beta chain) has just one count. This entry comes from a study of siplizumab effects on memory and regulatory T cells. CDR3 size: 14 residues. The V end was cut by 4 bases, the J end by 2 bases, with 11 bases between. Looked up from germline, CDR1 is SGHDT and CDR2 is YYEEEE. TCRdb's copy holds only in-frame clones and misses some; the assay was immunoSEQ multiplex PCR. The sample has more than 85,000 clones, just over 90% seen once. This TCR was recovered from a human donor in good health. The sample consisted of CD4+ T cells sorted from blood. The rearrangement joins TRBV5-6 to TRBJ2-3; no firm D call. CDR3 coding DNA: TGTGCCAGCAGCCCCCGGGCCCACACAGATACGCAGTATTTT. This codes for CASSPRAHTDTQYF. The full variable domain, rest sourced from reference TRBV5-6 and TRBJ2-3, is DAGVTQSPTHLIKTRGQQVTLRCSPKSGHDTVSWYQQALGQGPQFIFQYYEEEERQRGNFPDRFSGHQFPNYSSELNVNALLLGDSALYLCASSPRAHTDTQYFGPGTRLTVL.